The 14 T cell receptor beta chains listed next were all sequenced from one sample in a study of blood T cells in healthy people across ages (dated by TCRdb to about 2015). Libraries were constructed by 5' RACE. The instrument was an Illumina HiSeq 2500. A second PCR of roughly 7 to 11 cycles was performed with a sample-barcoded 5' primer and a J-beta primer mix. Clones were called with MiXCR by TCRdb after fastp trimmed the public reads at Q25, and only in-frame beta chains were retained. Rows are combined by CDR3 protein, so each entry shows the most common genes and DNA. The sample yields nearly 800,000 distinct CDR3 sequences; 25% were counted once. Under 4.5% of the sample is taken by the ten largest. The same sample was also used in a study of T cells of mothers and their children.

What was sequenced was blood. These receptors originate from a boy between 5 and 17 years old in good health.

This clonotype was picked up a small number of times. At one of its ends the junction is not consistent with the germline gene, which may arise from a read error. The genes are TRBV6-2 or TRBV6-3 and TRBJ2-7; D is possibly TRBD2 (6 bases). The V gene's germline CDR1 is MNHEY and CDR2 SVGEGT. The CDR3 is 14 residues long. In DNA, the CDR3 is TGTACCAGCAGTTACTTGCGGGAACCCTACGAGCAGTACTTC. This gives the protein CTSSYLREPYEQYF.

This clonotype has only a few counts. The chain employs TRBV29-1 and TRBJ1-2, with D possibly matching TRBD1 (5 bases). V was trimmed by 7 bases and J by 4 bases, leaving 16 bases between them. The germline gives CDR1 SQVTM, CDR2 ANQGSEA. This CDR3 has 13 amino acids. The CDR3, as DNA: TGCAGCGCAACGTTGCGGGGGGGCTATGGCTACACCTTC. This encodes CSATLRGGYGYTF.

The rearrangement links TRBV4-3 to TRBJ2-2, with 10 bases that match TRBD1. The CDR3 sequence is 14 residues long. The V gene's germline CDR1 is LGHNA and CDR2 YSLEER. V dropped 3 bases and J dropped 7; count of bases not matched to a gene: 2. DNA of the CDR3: TGCGCCAGCAGCCACGGGACAGGGGTCGGGGAGCTGTTTTTT. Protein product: CASSHGTGVGELFF.

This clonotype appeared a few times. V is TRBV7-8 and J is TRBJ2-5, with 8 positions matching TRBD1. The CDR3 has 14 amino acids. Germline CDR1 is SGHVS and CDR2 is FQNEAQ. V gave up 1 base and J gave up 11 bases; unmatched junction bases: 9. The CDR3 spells CASSLDQGAGEQYF. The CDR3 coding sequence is TGTGCCAGCAGCTTAGACCAGGGGGCGGGTGAGCAGTACTTC.

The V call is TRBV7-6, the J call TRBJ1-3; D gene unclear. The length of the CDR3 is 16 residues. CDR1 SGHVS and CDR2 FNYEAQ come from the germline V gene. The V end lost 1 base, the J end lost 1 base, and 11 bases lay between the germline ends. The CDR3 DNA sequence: TGTGCCAGCAGCTTAGGCGGGGTAACTTCTGGAAACACCATATATTTT. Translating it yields CASSLGGVTSGNTIYF.

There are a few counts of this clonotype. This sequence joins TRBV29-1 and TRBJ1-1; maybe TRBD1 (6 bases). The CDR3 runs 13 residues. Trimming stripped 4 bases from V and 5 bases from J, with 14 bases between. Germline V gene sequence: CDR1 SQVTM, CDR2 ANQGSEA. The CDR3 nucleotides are TGCAGCGTTGGGGCGACAGGAGGGACTGAAGCTTTCTTT. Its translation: CSVGATGGTEAFF. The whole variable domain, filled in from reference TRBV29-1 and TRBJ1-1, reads SAVISQKPSRDICQRGTSLTIQCQVDSQVTMMFWYRQQPGQSLTLIATANQGSEATYESGFVIDKFPISRPNLTFSTLTVSNMSPEDSSIYLCSVGATGGTEAFFGQGTRLTVV.

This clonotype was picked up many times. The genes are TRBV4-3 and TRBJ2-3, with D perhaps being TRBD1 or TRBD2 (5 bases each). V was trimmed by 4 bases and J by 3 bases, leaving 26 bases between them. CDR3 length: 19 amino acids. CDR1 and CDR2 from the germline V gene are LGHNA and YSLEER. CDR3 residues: CASSRGSTVALGLTDTQYF. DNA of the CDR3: TGCGCCAGCAGCCGAGGTTCGACTGTAGCGTTGGGGCTGACAGATACGCAGTATTTT.

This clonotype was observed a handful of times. This CDR3 reads CASILPGTGNTDTQYF. CDR3 coding DNA: TGTGCCAGCATCCTCCCCGGGACAGGGAACACAGATACGCAGTATTTT. The chain is built from TRBV7-9 and TRBJ2-3; the match to TRBD1 covers 9 bases. Looked up from germline, CDR1 is SEHNR and CDR2 is FQNEAQ (reference sequence). V was clipped by 7 bases and J by 2 bases; unmatched bases: 10. This CDR3 has 16 amino acids.

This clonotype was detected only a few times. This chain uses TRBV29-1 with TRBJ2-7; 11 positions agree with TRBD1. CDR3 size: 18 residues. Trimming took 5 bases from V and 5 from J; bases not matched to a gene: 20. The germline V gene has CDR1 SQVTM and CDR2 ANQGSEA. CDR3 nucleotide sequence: TGCAGCGTTTTGACAGCTCTACTGGACAGGGGGCATGGCAACGAGCAGTACTTC. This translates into CSVLTALLDRGHGNEQYF.

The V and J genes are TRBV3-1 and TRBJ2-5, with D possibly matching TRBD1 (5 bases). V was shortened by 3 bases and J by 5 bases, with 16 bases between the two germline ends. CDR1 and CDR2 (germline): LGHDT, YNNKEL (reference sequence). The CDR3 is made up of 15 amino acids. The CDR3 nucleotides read TGTGCCAGCAGCCAGACAACGGACAAGGAGGAGACCCAGTACTTC. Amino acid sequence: CASSQTTDKEETQYF.

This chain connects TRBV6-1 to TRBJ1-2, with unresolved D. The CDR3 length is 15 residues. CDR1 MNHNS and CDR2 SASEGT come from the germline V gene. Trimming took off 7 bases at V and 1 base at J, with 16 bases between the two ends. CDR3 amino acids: CASNLQRRFNYGYTF. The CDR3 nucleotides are TGTGCCAGCAACCTTCAACGGAGATTTAACTATGGCTACACCTTC.

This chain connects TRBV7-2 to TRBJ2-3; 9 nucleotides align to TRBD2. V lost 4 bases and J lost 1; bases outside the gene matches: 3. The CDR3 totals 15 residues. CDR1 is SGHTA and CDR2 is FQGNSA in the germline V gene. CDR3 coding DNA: TGTGCCAGCAGCTCGATAGCGGGAGGCACAGATACGCAGTATTTT. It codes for CASSSIAGGTDTQYF. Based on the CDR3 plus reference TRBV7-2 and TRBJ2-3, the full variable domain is GAGVSQSPSNKVTEKGKDVELRCDPISGHTALYWYRQSLGQGLEFLIYFQGNSAPDKSGLPSDRFSAERTGGSVSTLTIQRTQQEDSAVYLCASSSIAGGTDTQYFGPGTRLTVL.

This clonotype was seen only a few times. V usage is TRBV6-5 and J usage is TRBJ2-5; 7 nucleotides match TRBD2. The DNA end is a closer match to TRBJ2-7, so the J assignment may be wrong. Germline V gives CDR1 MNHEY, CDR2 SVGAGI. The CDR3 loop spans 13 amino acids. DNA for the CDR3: TGTGCCAGCAGTTACGAGGGAGGGTACGAGCAGTACTTC. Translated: CASSYEGGYEQYF.

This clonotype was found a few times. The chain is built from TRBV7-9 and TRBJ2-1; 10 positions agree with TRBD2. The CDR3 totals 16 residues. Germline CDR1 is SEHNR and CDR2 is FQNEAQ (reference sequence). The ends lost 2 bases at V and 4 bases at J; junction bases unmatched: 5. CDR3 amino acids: CASSLTLAGDYNEQFF. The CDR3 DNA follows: TGTGCCAGCAGCTTAACGCTAGCGGGAGATTACAATGAGCAGTTCTTC.